Given below is one T cell receptor beta chain in context. Its antigen is not known. CMV status came from CD4+ IFNgamma after overnight CMV lysate stimulation. Cells stained for CD3, CD4, CD8, CD45RA and CD27 were sorted into four subsets. The entry originates in a study of naive and memory T cell subsets. General study results and limits: Naive and memory repertoire findings lacked a ground truth for validation.

An equimolar mix of two oligonucleotides served as the beta constant-region primer for TRBC1 and TRBC2. Nested alpha and beta constant-region primers with the SP2 primer drove four PCR rounds on ligated cDNA. Ligation attached a single-stranded oligonucleotide with a 12-nucleotide UMI and the SP2 primer to the cDNA 3' end. Using its own MiXCR run on the UMI-ligation and nested PCR reads, TCRdb lists one record per CDR3 protein. The sample has roughly 130,000 distinct CDR3 sequences, 36% seen once; the top ten hold about 0.85%. The sequence derives from a human donor in good health. The source material was central memory CD4+ T cells from blood.

CDR3 sequence reads: CASRGSGSFEGEQFF. The CDR3 DNA reads TGTGCCAGCAGAGGTAGCGGGAGTTTTGAGGGTGAGCAGTTCTTC. V gene TRBV5-5 combines with J gene TRBJ2-1, with TRBD2 identical over 9 bases. There are 15 residues in the CDR3. The junction had 12 bases not matched to a gene; V was cut back by 5 bases and J by 9 bases. Germline loops: CDR1 SGHKS, CDR2 YYEKEE (reference sequence).